Here is one T cell receptor (beta chain) with its context. Antigen unknown. The data stem from a study of shared clonotypes between healthy human individuals. General study points: Researchers found naive subsets generally carried larger estimated richness than memory subsets. Blood was the sole source, and tissue repertoires probably differ.

The CDR3 contains 14 residues. V dropped 2 bases and J dropped 5 bases, with 13 bases sitting between them. Germline CDR1 and CDR2: SGHDT and YYEEEE. The data were produced by immunoSEQ multiplex PCR, yet TCRdb's version contains in-frame clones alone and is incomplete. The table has some 2,000,000 clones, about 94% seen once. V and J are TRBV5-6 and TRBJ2-5; tentatively, D is TRBD2 (5 bases). Sample: naive CD4+ T cells sorted from blood. Subset denoted: CD45RA+ positively selected. This TCR came from a man between 18 and 35 years old in good health. CDR3 in amino acids: CASSFTGIRETQYF. In DNA form, the CDR3 reads TGTGCCAGCAGCTTTACGGGGATCCGGGAGACCCAGTACTTC.